This T cell receptor beta chain is from a study of early T cells in non-severe SARS-CoV-2 infection. CDR1 and CDR2 (germline): MNHEY, SVGEGT. Deletions cut 0 bases from V and 4 bases from J, with 10 bases between. This CDR3 has 15 amino acids. This clonotype turned up a few times. TCRdb processed the 5' RACE reads anew with MiXCR; each CDR3 protein has one entry. Of 64,000 or so distinct CDR3 sequences in the sample, over 9% were seen once. The chain recombines TRBV6-2 or TRBV6-3 with TRBJ2-1; D is unresolved. The sequence was collected from an adult who was a healthcare worker with PCR-confirmed SARS-CoV-2 infection or an uninfected control (not recorded which). The input for sequencing was whole blood, taken at baseline. As DNA, the CDR3 is TGTGCCAGCAGTTACTCACCGCCACCATACAATGAGCAGTTCTTC. Amino acids: CASSYSPPPYNEQFF.